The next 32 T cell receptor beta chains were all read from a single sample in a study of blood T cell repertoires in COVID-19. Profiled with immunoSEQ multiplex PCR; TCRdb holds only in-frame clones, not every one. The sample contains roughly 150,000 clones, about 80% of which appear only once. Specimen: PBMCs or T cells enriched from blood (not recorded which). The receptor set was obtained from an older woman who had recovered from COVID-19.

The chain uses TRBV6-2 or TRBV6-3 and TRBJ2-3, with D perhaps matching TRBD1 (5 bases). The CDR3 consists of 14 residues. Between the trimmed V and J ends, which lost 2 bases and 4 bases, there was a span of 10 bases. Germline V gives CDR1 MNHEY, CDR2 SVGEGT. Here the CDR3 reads CASSYGAYSDTQYF. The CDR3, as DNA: TGTGCCAGCAGTTACGGGGCCTACTCAGATACGCAGTATTTT.

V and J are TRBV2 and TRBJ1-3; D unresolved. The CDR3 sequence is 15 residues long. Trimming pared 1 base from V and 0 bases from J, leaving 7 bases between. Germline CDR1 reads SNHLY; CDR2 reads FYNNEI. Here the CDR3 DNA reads TGTGCCAGCAGTGAAGGTTTCCTCTCTGGAAACACCATATATTTT. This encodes CASSEGFLSGNTIYF.

The CDR3 sequence is CASSRGRGDTEAFF. CDR3 nucleotides: TGTGCCAGCAGCCGAGGCAGGGGAGACACTGAAGCTTTCTTT. This rearrangement joins TRBV4-2 to TRBJ1-1; the D gene is possibly TRBD1 (6 bases). Trimming removed 4 bases from V and 3 bases from J, with 12 bases in between. The germline CDR1 and CDR2 sequences are LGHNA and YNFKEQ. The CDR3 length is 14 residues.

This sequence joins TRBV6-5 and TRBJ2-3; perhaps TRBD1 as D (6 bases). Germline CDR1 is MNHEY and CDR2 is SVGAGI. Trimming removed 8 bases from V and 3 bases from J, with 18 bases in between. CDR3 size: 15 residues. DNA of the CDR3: TGTGCCAGCTACGAAGGTTGGCAGGGGACAGATACGCAGTATTTT. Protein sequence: CASYEGWQGTDTQYF.

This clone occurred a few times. The CDR3: CASSSTGGNEQFF. The CDR3 DNA reads TGTGCCAGCAGCTCGACAGGGGGCAATGAGCAGTTCTTC. The chain joins TRBV7-3 to TRBJ2-1, with 9 bases identical to TRBD1. CDR1 SGHTA and CDR2 FQGTGA come from the germline V gene. Unmatched junction bases numbered 1, after V lost 4 bases and J lost 6 bases. CDR3 length: 13 residues.

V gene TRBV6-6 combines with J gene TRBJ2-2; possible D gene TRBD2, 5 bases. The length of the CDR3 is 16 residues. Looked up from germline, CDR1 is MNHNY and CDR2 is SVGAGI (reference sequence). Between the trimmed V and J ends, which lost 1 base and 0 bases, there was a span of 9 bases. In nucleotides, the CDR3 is TGTGCCAGCAGTTACTTTCCGGGGACGAACACCGGGGAGCTGTTTTTT. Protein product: CASSYFPGTNTGELFF.

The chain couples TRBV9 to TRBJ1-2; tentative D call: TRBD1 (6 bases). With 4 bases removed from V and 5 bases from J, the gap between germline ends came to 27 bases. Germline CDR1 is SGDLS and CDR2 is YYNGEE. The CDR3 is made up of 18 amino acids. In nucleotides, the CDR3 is TGTGCCAGCAGCTCCCGAGTCCGACAGGCTAGTTCGTATTATGGCTACACCTTC. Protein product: CASSSRVRQASSYYGYTF.

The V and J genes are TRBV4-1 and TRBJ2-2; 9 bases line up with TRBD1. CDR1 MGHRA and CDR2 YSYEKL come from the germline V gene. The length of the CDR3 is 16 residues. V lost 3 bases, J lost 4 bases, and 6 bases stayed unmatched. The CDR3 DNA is TGCGCCAGCAGCCATCCCGGGACAGGGATCACCGGGGAGCTGTTTTTT. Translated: CASSHPGTGITGELFF.

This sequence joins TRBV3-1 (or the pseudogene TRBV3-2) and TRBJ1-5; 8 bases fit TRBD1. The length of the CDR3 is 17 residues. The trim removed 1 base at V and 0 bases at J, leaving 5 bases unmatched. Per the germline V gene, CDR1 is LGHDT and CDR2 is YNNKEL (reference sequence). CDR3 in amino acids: CASSQGDRRYSNQPQHF. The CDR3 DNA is TGTGCCAGCAGCCAAGGGGACAGGAGATATAGCAATCAGCCCCAGCATTTT.

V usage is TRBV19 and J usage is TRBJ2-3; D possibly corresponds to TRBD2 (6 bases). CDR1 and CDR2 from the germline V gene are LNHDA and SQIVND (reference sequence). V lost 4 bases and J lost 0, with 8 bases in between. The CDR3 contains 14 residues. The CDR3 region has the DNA TGTGCCAGTAGTAAGCGGGCCAGCACAGATACGCAGTATTTT. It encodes CASSKRASTDTQYF.

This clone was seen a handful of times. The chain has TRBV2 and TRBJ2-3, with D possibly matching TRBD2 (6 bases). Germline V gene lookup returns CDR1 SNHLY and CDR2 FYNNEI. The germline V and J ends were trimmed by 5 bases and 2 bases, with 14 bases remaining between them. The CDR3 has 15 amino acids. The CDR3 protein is CASSSRLEITDTQYF. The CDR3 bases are TGTGCCAGCAGTAGCCGACTAGAGATCACAGATACGCAGTATTTT.

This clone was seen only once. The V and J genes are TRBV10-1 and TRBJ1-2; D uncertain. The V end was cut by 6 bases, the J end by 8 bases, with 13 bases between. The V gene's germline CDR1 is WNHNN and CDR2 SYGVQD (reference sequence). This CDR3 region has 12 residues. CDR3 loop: CASSDTTAGYTF. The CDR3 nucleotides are TGCGCCAGCAGCGACACGACCGCCGGCTACACCTTC.

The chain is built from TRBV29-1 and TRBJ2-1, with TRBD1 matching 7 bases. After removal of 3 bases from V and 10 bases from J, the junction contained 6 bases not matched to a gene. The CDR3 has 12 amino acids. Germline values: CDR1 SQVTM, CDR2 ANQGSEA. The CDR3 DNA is TGCAGCGTTGACCTCACAGGGGTCGAGCAGTTCTTC. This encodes CSVDLTGVEQFF.

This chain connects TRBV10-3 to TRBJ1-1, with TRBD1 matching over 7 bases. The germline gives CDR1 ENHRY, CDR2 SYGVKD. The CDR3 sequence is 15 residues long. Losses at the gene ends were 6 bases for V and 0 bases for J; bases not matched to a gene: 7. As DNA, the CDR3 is TGTGCCATCAGGCCAACGACAGGGCTGAACACTGAAGCTTTCTTT. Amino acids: CAIRPTTGLNTEAFF.

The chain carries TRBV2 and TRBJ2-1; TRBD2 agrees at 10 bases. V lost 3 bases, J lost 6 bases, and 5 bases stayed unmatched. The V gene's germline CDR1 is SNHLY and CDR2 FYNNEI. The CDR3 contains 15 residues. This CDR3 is CASSERAGGLNEQFF. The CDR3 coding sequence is TGTGCCAGCAGTGAGAGAGCGGGGGGGCTCAATGAGCAGTTCTTC. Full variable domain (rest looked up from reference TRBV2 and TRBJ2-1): EPEVTQTPSHQVTQMGQEVILRCVPISNHLYFYWYRQILGQKVEFLVSFYNNEISEKSEIFDDQFSVERPDGSNFTLKIRSTKLEDSAMYFCASSERAGGLNEQFFGPGTRLTVL.

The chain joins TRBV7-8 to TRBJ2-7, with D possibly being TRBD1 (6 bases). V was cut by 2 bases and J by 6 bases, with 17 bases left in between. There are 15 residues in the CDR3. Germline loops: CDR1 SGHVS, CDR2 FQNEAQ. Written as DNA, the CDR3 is TGTGCCAGCAGCTTACGGGACATTATGGGGAGCGAGCAGTACTTC. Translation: CASSLRDIMGSEQYF.

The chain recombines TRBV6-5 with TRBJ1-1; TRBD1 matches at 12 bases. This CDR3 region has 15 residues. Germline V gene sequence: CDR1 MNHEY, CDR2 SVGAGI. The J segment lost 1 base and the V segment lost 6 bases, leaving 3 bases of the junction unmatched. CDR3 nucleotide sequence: TGTGCCAGCAGGGGACAGGGGGCCAAGAACACTGAAGCTTTCTTT. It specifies CASRGQGAKNTEAFF.

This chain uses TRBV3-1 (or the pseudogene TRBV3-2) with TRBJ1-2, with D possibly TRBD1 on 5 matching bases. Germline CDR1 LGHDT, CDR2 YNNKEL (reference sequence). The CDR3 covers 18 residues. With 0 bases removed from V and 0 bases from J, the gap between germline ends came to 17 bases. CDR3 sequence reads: CASSQELIQEPANYGYTF. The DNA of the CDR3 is TGTGCCAGCAGCCAAGAATTAATACAGGAGCCAGCTAACTATGGCTACACCTTC.

The CDR3 region is CASSYSDDRVTFEAFF. CDR3 DNA sequence: TGTGCCAGCAGTTACTCAGACGACAGGGTTACTTTTGAAGCTTTCTTT. V gene TRBV6-6 combines with J gene TRBJ1-1; 7 bases fit TRBD1. There are 16 residues in the CDR3. CDR1 is MNHNY and CDR2 is SVGAGI in the germline V gene (reference sequence). Trimming took 0 bases from V and 7 from J; bases not matched to a gene: 11.

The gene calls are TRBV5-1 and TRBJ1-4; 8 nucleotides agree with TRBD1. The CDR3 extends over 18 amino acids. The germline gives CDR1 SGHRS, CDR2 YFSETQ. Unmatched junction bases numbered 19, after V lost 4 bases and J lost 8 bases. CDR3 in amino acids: CASSPPGQDKVTEEKLFF. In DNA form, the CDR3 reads TGCGCCAGCAGCCCCCCGGGACAGGACAAAGTTACGGAGGAAAAACTGTTTTTT.

Here the CDR3 DNA reads TGTGCCAGCAGTCCGGACAGGCCCAATGAGCAGTTCTTC. Protein: CASSPDRPNEQFF. The chain employs TRBV12-3 or TRBV12-4 and TRBJ2-1, with 7 bases identical to TRBD1. The CDR3 has 13 residues. The V gene end was trimmed by 5 bases and the J gene end by 6 bases; junction bases not matched to a gene: 4.

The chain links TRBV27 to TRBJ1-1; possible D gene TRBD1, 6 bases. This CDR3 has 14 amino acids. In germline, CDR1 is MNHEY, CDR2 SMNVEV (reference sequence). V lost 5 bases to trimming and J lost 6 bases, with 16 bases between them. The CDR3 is CASSATGFRAEAFF. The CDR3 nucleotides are TGTGCCAGCAGTGCGACAGGTTTTCGCGCTGAAGCTTTCTTT.

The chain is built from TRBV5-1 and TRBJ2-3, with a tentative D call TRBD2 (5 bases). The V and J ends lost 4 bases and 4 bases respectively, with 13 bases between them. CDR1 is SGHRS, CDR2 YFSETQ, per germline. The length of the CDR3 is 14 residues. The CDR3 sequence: CASSPRRSADTQYF. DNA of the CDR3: TGCGCCAGCAGCCCGAGACGTAGCGCAGATACGCAGTATTTT.

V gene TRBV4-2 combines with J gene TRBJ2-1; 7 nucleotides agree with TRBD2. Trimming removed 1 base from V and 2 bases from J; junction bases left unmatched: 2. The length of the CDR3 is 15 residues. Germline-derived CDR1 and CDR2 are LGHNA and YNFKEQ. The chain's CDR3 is CASSQVGGAYNEQFF. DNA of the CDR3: TGTGCCAGCAGCCAAGTTGGGGGGGCCTACAATGAGCAGTTCTTC.

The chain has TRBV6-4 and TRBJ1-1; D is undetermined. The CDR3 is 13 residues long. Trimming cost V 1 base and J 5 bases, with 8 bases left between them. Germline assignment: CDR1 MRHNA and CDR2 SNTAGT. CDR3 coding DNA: TGTGCCAGCAGTGACTGGGAGGGAACTGAAGCTTTCTTT. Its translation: CASSDWEGTEAFF.

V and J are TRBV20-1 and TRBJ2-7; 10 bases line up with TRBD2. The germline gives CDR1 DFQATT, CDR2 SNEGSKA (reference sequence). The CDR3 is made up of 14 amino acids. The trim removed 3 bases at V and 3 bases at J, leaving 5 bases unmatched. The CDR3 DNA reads TGCAGTGCTAGTGGCGCTAGCGGGGGCTACGAGCAGTACTTC. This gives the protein CSASGASGGYEQYF.

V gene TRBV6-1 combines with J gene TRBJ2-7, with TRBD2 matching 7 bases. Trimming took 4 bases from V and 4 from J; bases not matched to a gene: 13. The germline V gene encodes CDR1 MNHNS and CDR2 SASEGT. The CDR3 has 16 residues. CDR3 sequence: CASSVAGASGFYEQYF. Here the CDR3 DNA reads TGTGCCAGCAGTGTCGCCGGGGCTAGCGGATTTTACGAGCAGTACTTC.

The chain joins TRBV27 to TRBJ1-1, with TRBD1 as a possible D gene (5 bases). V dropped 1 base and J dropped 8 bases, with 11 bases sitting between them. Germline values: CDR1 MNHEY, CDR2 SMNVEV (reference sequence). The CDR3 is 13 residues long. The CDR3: CASSLYKTGEAFF. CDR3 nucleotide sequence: TGTGCCAGCAGTTTATATAAAACAGGAGAAGCTTTCTTT.

Here the CDR3 reads CASSQKKTGKGTEAFF. In DNA form, the CDR3 reads TGTGCCAGCAGTCAGAAGAAGACAGGGAAAGGCACTGAAGCTTTCTTT. This rearrangement joins TRBV7-9 to TRBJ1-1; 7 nucleotides agree with TRBD1. Germline CDR1 reads SEHNR; CDR2 reads FQNEAQ (reference sequence). The CDR3 runs to 16 residues. V was clipped by 6 bases and J by 4 bases; unmatched bases: 14. Combining the CDR3 with reference TRBV7-9 and TRBJ1-1 gives the whole variable domain DTGVSQNPRHKITKRGQNVTFRCDPISEHNRLYWYRQTLGQGPEFLTYFQNEAQLEKSRLLSDRFSAERPKGSFSTLEIQRTEQGDSAMYLCASSQKKTGKGTEAFFGQGTRLTVV.

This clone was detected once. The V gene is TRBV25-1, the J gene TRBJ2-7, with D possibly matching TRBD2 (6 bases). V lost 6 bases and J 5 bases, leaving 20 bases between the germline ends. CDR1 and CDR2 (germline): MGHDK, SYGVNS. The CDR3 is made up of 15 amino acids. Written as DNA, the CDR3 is TGTGCCAGCAGCTCGGCGGGGCGGAATGTTAACGAGCAGTACTTC. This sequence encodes CASSSAGRNVNEQYF.

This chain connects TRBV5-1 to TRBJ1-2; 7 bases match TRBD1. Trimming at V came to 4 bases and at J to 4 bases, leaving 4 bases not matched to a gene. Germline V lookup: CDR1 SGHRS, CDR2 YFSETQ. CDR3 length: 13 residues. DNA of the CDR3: TGCGCCAGCAGCCGGGACAGTACCTATGGCTACACCTTC. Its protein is CASSRDSTYGYTF.

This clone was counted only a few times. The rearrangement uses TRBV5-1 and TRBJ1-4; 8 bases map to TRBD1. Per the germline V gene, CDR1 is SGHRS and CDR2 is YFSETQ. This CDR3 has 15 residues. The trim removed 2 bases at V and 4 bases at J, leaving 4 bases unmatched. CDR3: CASSFGQGFNEKLFF. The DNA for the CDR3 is TGCGCCAGCAGCTTCGGACAGGGATTTAATGAAAAACTGTTTTTT.